These 3 T cell receptor beta chains came from one sample sequenced in a study of cytomegalovirus exposure and HLA in healthy donors. Only in-frame clones appear in the TCRdb table, and some are missing; sequencing was by immunoSEQ multiplex PCR. The data show under 130,000 clones, about 88% seen once. The sequencing input was PBMCs. The origin of the receptors is a woman younger than 30 in good health and CMV-seropositive.

The chain couples TRBV2 to TRBJ2-1; TRBD2 agrees at 8 bases. Germline trimming cut 3 bases from V and 1 base from J; bases unmatched to any gene: 2. Germline V CDR1 and CDR2: SNHLY, FYNNEI. The CDR3 covers 15 residues. The CDR3 sequence is CASSDAGGSYNEQFF. Written as DNA, the CDR3 is TGTGCCAGCAGTGACGCGGGGGGTTCCTACAATGAGCAGTTCTTC.

This clone was observed a single time. V gene TRBV5-5 combines with J gene TRBJ1-4; TRBD1 is a possible D gene (6 bases). The CDR3 contains 15 residues. Germline assignment: CDR1 SGHKS and CDR2 YYEKEE (reference sequence). V was trimmed by 4 bases and J by 5 bases, leaving 15 bases between them. In nucleotides, the CDR3 is TGTGCCAGCAGCCGGTTAGGGCAGGGGAATGAAAAACTGTTTTTT. Protein sequence: CASSRLGQGNEKLFF.

This chain joins TRBV19 and TRBJ2-7; D call uncertain. The CDR3 runs 13 residues. Germline-derived CDR1 and CDR2 are LNHDA and SQIVND (reference sequence). V dropped 1 base and J dropped 5 bases, with 9 bases sitting between them. The CDR3 region is CASSIGLSNEQYF. The CDR3 bases are TGTGCCAGTAGTATAGGACTTAGTAACGAGCAGTACTTC.